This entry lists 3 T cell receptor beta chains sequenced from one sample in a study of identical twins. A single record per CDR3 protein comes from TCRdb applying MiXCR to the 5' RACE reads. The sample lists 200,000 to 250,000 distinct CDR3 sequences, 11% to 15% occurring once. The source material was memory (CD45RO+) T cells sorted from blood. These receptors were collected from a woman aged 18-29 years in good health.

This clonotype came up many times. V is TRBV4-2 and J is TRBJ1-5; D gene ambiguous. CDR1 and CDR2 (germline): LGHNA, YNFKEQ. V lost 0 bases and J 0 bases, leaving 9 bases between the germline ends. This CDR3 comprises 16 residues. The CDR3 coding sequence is TGTGCCAGCAGCCAAGACCATTCTCTTAGCAATCAGCCCCAGCATTTT. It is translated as CASSQDHSLSNQPQHF.

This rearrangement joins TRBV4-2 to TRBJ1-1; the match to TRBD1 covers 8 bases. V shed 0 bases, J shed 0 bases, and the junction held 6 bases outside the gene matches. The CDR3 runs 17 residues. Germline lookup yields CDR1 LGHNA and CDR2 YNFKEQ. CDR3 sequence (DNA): TGTGCCAGCAGCCAAGAGATCACAGGGGGTATGAACACTGAAGCTTTCTTT. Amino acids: CASSQEITGGMNTEAFF.

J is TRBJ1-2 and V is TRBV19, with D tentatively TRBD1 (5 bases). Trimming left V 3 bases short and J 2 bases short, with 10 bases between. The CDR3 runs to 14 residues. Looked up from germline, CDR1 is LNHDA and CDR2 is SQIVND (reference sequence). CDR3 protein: CASSITTVNYGYTF. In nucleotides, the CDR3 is TGTGCCAGTAGTATCACGACAGTGAACTATGGCTACACCTTC.